A selection of T cell receptor beta chains follows, all from one sample in a study of control samples from healthy donors and cancer patients. The protocol was immunoSEQ multiplex PCR, while the TCRdb copy is restricted to in-frame clones and leaves out a portion. The sample comprises around 170,000 clones, 85% to 95% of which are singletons, and approximately 1.5% rests with the top ten. Sequenced material: blood. The receptors were sampled from a young man in good health. CDR3s include the opening cysteine and the closing phenylalanine or tryptophan. The D gene is left open where the match is weak. Clone size is shown for a subset of rows, as once, few, many or a class of expanded clone.

TRBD2,TRBJ2-1,NA,TRBV3-1/TRBV3-2,TGTGCCAGCAGCGAACTAGCGGGAGGGGACAATGAGCAGTTCTTC,CASSELAGGDNEQFF
TRBD1,TRBJ1-6,NA,TRBV19,TGTGCCAGTAGTCCGGGACAGGGTAATTCACCCCTCCACTTT,CASSPGQGNSPLHF
NA,TRBJ1-1,NA,TRBV30,TGTGCCTGGAGTACAACAGGGACTGAAGCTTTCTTT,CAWSTTGTEAFF
NA,TRBJ1-1,NA,TRBV12-5,TGTGCTAGTGGCCCCATGAACACTGAAGCTTTCTTT,CASGPMNTEAFF
NA,TRBJ1-1,NA,TRBV2,TGTGCCAGCAGGGGACGGGGGAGTACTGAAGCTTTCTTT,CASRGRGSTEAFF
TRBD1,TRBJ2-7,NA,TRBV6-2/TRBV6-3,TGTGCCAGCAGTTACGACGCAGGGGGCTACGAGCAGTACTTC,CASSYDAGGYEQYF
TRBD1,TRBJ1-2,NA,TRBV5-6,TGTGCCAGCAGCTTGGACAGGGGCCTCTATGGCTACACCTTC,CASSLDRGLYGYTF
NA,TRBJ2-7,NA,TRBV10-2,TGCGCCAGCAGTGAGGGTGACGAGCAGTACTTC,CASSEGDEQYF
TRBD1,TRBJ1-5,NA,TRBV6-5,TGTGCCAGCAGTCCGGGACAGGGGGCTTTCCAGCCCCAGCATTTT,CASSPGQGAFQPQHF
NA,TRBJ2-5,NA,TRBV5-8,TGTGCCAGCAGCTTTGGGGGAGCGGTTCTCATCCAAGAGACCCAGTACTTC,CASSFGGAVLIQETQYF
NA,TRBJ1-1,NA,TRBV30,TGTGCCTGGAGTAAGAGGGAGATTAGGGCTTTCTTT,CAWSKREIRAFF
TRBD1,TRBJ1-1,NA,TRBV28,TGTGCCAGTCGACAGGGCTCGAACACTGAAGCTTTCTTT,CASRQGSNTEAFF
TRBD2,TRBJ2-1,NA,TRBV9,TGTGCCAGCAGCGTGGGACTAGCGGGGAGCTCCTACAATGAGCAGTTCTTC,CASSVGLAGSSYNEQFF
TRBD1,TRBJ1-3,NA,TRBV7-8,TGTGCCAGCAGCCTCCAGGCAGGGGGCTTATCTGGAAACACCATATATTTT,CASSLQAGGLSGNTIYF
TRBD2,TRBJ2-5,NA,TRBV7-2,TGTGCCAGTGTGTCGGGGGGGCAAGAGACCCAGTACTTC,CASVSGGQETQYF
NA,TRBJ2-3,NA,TRBV28,TGTGCCAGCAGTTCCTCAGAGGATACGCAGTATTTT,CASSSSEDTQYF
NA,TRBJ2-1,NA,TRBV27,TGTGCCAGCAGTCCCGCGACCGACACATACTACAATGAGCAGTTCTTC,CASSPATDTYYNEQFF
TRBD1,TRBJ2-7,few,TRBV6-2/TRBV6-3,TGTGCCAGCAGTGGGGGGACAGGGCCTCTCTCCTACGAGCAGTACTTC,CASSGGTGPLSYEQYF
NA,TRBJ1-1,NA,TRBV6-5,TGTGCCAGCAGTAATACAGCGAACACTGAAGCTTTCTTT,CASSNTANTEAFF
TRBD2,TRBJ2-7,NA,TRBV5-1,TGCGCCAGCAGCTTGGCGGGGGGGAATAGCTACGAGCAGTACTTC,CASSLAGGNSYEQYF
TRBD2,TRBJ2-5,NA,TRBV9,TGTGCCAGCAGCGGACTAGCTGTGCGAGAAGGAGAGACCCAGTACTTC,CASSGLAVREGETQYF
NA,TRBJ2-7,NA,TRBV5-6,TGTGCCAGCAGCTTCTGGGCAAGGGGGGACTACGAGCAGTACTTC,CASSFWARGDYEQYF
NA,TRBJ1-4,NA,TRBV5-4,TGTGCCAGCAGCCCCGGGCCCCTCAATGAAAAACTGTTTTTT,CASSPGPLNEKLFF
NA,TRBJ1-1,NA,TRBV7-2,TGTGCCAGCAGCTTCGGGAACACTGAAGCTTTCTTT,CASSFGNTEAFF
NA,TRBJ2-7,NA,TRBV2,TGTGCCAGCAGTCAGGACGGATACGAGCAGTACTTC,CASSQDGYEQYF
NA,TRBJ2-3,NA,TRBV14,TGTGCCAGCAGCCAAGTGGGGGCTAGCACAGATACGCAGTATTTT,CASSQVGASTDTQYF
NA,TRBJ1-1,NA,TRBV14,TGTGCCAGCAGCCCACGGGCGTGGACTGAAGCTTTCTTT,CASSPRAWTEAFF
NA,TRBJ2-1,NA,TRBV29-1,TGCAGCGTTGACCAGGGAATGGGGGGCTCCTACAATGAGCAGTTCTTC,CSVDQGMGGSYNEQFF
NA,TRBJ1-2,NA,TRBV10-1,TGCGCCAGCAGTGAAATAGGGTTGGGGGCGCACTATGGCTACACCTTC,CASSEIGLGAHYGYTF
NA,TRBJ1-3,NA,TRBV5-8,TGTGCCAGCAGCTTGATAGTTTTGAGTGATGCTGGAAACACCATATATTTT,CASSLIVLSDAGNTIYF
NA,TRBJ1-2,few,TRBV19,TGTGCCAGTAGTATAGCCACCCGGCCAGGCTATGGCTACACCTTC,CASSIATRPGYGYTF
TRBD2,TRBJ2-7,NA,TRBV5-4,TGTGCCAGCAGTTTAGCGGGGTCGAGCTCCTACGAGCAGTACTTC,CASSLAGSSSYEQYF
NA,TRBJ1-1,NA,TRBV12-3/TRBV12-4,TGTGCCAGCAGGCCGGACGGCGGGGCTGAAGCTTTCTTT,CASRPDGGAEAFF
NA,TRBJ2-7,NA,TRBV20-1,TGCAGTGCTAGTGGGCAAGTTAACTACGAGCAGTACTTC,CSASGQVNYEQYF
NA,TRBJ1-2,NA,TRBV27,TGTGCCAGCAGTTTAGATTACGAAGGACACTATGGCTACACCTTC,CASSLDYEGHYGYTF
TRBD2,TRBJ2-3,NA,TRBV7-8,TGTGCCAGCTCCATGTTTACGACTAGCGGCACAGATACGCAGTATTTT,CASSMFTTSGTDTQYF
TRBD1,TRBJ2-5,NA,TRBV5-5,TGTGCCAGCAGCTGGGGACAGGTCCAAGAGACCCAGTACTTC,CASSWGQVQETQYF
NA,TRBJ1-4,NA,TRBV21-1,TGTGCCAGCAGCCCCCCCAATGCAACTAATGAAAAACTGTTTTTT,CASSPPNATNEKLFF
NA,TRBJ2-3,NA,TRBV5-6,TGTGCCAGCAGCTTCGGCCAGCCGTACACAGATACGCAGTATTTT,CASSFGQPYTDTQYF
NA,TRBJ2-3,NA,TRBV21-1,TGTGCCAGCAGCAAAGAGGGGGGGGCTTGTTGCACAGATACGCAGTATTTT,CASSKEGGACCTDTQYF
TRBD1,TRBJ2-6,NA,TRBV19,TGTGCCAGTAGATACGACAGGGGGGACTCTGGGGCCAACGTCCTGACTTTC,CASRYDRGDSGANVLTF
NA,TRBJ1-1,NA,TRBV11-1,TGTGCCAGCAGCGAGAGGTCAATGAACACTGAAGCTTTCTTT,CASSERSMNTEAFF
TRBD1,TRBJ1-4,NA,TRBV23-1,TGCGCCAGCAGAAAAGAGGGGACAGGGCGGGGTGATGAAAAACTGTTTTTT,CASRKEGTGRGDEKLFF
TRBD1,TRBJ1-5,NA,TRBV30,TGTGCCTGGAGTGACGGGACAGATGCCCAGCCCCAGCATTTT,CAWSDGTDAQPQHF
TRBD2,TRBJ2-3,NA,TRBV24-1,TGTGCCACCAGTGGATTGACTAGCGGGATGTCAACAGATACGCAGTATTTT,CATSGLTSGMSTDTQYF
TRBD1,TRBJ1-1,NA,TRBV6-2/TRBV6-3,TGTGCCAGCAGTTTCGGACAGGGTTTTGAAGCTTTCTTT,CASSFGQGFEAFF
NA,TRBJ1-4,NA,TRBV3-1/TRBV3-2,TGTGCCAGCAGCACACGTCGGGGGTACAATGAAAAACTGTTTTTT,CASSTRRGYNEKLFF
NA,TRBJ2-5,NA,TRBV29-1,TGCAGCGTTCAGGGGGGACAAGAGACCCAGTACTTC,CSVQGGQETQYF
TRBD1,TRBJ1-2,NA,TRBV6-5,TGTGCCAGCAGTTCAGGGGGCGCGGGGTATGGCTACACCTTC,CASSSGGAGYGYTF